This T cell receptor beta chain was recorded in a study of blood T cell repertoires in COVID-19. In terms of age and location, participants ranged from about 18 to 95 years and lived in about 25 US areas. CDR1 and CDR2 from the germline V gene are LGHDT and YNNKEL (reference sequence). Trimming stripped 4 bases from V and 4 bases from J, with 10 bases between. This CDR3 comprises 13 residues. Sequencing was performed with immunoSEQ multiplex PCR; in TCRdb, only in-frame clones are kept and a portion is missing. The sample has over 130,000 clones, around 80% seen once. The rearrangement links TRBV3-1 (or the pseudogene TRBV3-2) to TRBJ1-2; no reliable D call. The sequence was collected from a woman aged 18-30 years who had been exposed to COVID-19. The sequencing sample was made of PBMCs or T cells enriched from blood (not recorded which). CDR3 in amino acids: CASSPLGSYGYTF. The CDR3 bases are TGTGCCAGCAGCCCTTTGGGCAGCTATGGCTACACCTTC.